This T cell receptor (beta chain) was profiled in a study of blood T cell repertoires in COVID-19. This CDR3 contains 19 residues. The V and J ends lost 4 bases and 2 bases, in that order; junction bases with no gene match: 13. The V gene's germline CDR1 is SGHRS and CDR2 YFSETQ. This table comes from immunoSEQ multiplex PCR, and its TCRdb copy is limited to in-frame clones, with some not included. The sample carries about 150,000 clones, roughly 93% recorded once. The receptor comes from a man aged 18 to 35 with COVID-19, enrolled during active disease. This rearrangement joins TRBV5-1 to TRBJ1-3, with TRBD1 identical over 12 bases. Material for sequencing was peripheral blood. The CDR3 loop is CASSLVGQGAAGAGNTIYF. The CDR3 DNA reads as TGCGCCAGCAGCCTGGTGGGACAGGGGGCTGCTGGAGCTGGAAACACCATATATTTT.